A single T cell receptor (beta chain) is shown here with its context. This record comes from a study of sequential checkpoint blockade in melanoma. For the study at large: Patients were randomized 1:1 to nivolumab-then-ipilimumab or ipilimumab-then-nivolumab first-line. Each arm's sequence ended with maintenance nivolumab.

Sample treatment: randomized to nivolumab then ipilimumab (arm A) or the reverse (arm B). Patients had received no earlier DNA-damaging chemotherapy. Germline assignment: CDR1 MNHEY and CDR2 SVGAGI. The V end was cut by 0 bases, the J end by 6 bases, with 6 bases between. The length of the CDR3 is 13 residues. Clones were read by immunoSEQ multiplex PCR, and TCRdb kept only the in-frame ones, dropping some. The sample lists around 12,000 clones, 77% occurring once. The input for sequencing was CD8+ T cells sorted from blood (inferred from file names), taken from a patient given nivolumab and ipilimumab in sequence. The origin of this receptor is a human donor with melanoma. This chain connects TRBV6-5 to TRBJ2-1; no definite D call. The CDR3 nucleotides are TGTGCCAGCAGTTACTCGAACAGCAATGAGCAGTTCTTC. Translating gives CASSYSNSNEQFF.